This T cell receptor beta chain originates from a study of cytomegalovirus exposure and HLA in healthy donors. V was cut by 7 bases and J by 6 bases, with 16 bases left in between. The CDR3 runs 13 residues. CDR1 LNHDA and CDR2 SQIVND come from the germline V gene (reference sequence). Vbeta (60) and Jbeta (13) primers were used in the PCR. Clones were read by immunoSEQ multiplex PCR, and TCRdb kept only the in-frame ones, dropping some. Of 200,000 or so clones listed, approximately 80% are singletons. V gene TRBV19 combines with J gene TRBJ2-7, with D perhaps TRBD1 (7 bases). This TCR came from a young man in good health and CMV-seronegative. Sequenced: PBMCs. DNA of the CDR3: TGTGCCAGTAAACTCCAGGGGGGTGCCGAGCAGTACTTC. It encodes CASKLQGGAEQYF.